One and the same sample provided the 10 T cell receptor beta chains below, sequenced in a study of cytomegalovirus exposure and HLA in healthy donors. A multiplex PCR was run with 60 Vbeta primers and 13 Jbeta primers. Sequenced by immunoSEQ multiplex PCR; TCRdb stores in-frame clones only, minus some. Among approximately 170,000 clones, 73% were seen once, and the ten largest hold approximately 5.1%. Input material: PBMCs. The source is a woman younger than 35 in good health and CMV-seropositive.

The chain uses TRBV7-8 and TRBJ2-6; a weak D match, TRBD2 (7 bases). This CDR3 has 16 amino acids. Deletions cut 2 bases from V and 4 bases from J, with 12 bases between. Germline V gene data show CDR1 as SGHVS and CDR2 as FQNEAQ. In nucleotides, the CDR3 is TGTGCCAGCAGCTTATGGGGGGGCGACGGGGCCAACGTCCTGACTTTC. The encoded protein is CASSLWGGDGANVLTF. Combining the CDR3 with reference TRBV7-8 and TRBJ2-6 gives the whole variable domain GAGVSQSPRYKVAKRGQDVALRCDPISGHVSLFWYQQALGQGPEFLTYFQNEAQLDKSGLPSDRFFAERPEGSVSTLKIQRTQQEDSAVYLCASSLWGGDGANVLTFGAGSRLTVL.

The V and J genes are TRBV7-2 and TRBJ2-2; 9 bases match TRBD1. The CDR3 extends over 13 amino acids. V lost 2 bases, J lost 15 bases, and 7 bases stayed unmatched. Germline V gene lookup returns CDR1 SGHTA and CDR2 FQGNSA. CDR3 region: CASSLSQDRGMFF. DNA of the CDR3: TGTGCCAGCAGCTTATCTCAGGACAGGGGAATGTTTTTT.

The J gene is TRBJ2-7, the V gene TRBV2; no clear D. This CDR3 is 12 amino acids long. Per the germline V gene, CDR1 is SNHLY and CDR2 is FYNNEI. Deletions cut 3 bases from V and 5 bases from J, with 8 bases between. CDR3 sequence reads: CASSESVNEQYF. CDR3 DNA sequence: TGTGCCAGCAGTGAGAGTGTGAACGAGCAGTACTTC.

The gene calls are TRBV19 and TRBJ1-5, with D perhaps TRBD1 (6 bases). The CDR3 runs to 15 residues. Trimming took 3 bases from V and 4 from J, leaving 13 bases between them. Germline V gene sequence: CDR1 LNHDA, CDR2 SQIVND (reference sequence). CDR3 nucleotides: TGTGCCAGTAGTATCGGACAGACTCTAAATCAGCCCCAGCATTTT. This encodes CASSIGQTLNQPQHF.

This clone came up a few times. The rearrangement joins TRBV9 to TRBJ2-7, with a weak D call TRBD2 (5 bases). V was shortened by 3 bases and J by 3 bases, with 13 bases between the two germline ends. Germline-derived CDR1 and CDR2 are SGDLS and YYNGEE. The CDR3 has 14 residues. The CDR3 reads CASSECLGDYEQYF. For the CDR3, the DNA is TGTGCCAGCAGCGAGTGTTTGGGAGACTACGAGCAGTACTTC.

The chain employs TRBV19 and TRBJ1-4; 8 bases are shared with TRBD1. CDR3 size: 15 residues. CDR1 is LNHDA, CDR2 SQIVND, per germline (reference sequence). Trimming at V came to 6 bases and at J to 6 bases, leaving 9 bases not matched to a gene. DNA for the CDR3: TGTGCCAGTAGCAACCACAGGGGGGAGTATGAAAAACTGTTTTTT. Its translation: CASSNHRGEYEKLFF.

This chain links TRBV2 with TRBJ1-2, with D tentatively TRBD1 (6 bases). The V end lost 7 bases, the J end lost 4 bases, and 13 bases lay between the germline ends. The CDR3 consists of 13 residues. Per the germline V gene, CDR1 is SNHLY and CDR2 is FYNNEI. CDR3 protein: CASIEGVGYGYTF. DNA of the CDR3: TGTGCCAGCATCGAGGGGGTCGGCTATGGCTACACCTTC.

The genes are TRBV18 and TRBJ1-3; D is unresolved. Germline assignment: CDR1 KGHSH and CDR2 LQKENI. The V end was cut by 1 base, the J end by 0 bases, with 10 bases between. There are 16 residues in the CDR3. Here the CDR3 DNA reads TGTGCCAGCTCACCACTCGCGGAGACCTCTGGAAACACCATATATTTT. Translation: CASSPLAETSGNTIYF.

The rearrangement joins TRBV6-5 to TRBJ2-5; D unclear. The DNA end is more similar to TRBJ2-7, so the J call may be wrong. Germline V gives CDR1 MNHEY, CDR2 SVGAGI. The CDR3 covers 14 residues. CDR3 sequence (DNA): TGTGCCAGCAGTTATTCCGCGACTCCCTACGAGCAGTACTTC. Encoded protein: CASSYSATPYEQYF.

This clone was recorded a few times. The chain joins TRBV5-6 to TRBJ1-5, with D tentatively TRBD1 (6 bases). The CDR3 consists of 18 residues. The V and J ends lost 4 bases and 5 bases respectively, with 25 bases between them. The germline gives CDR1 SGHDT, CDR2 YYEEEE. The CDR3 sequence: CASSRNGGPEMYDQPQHF. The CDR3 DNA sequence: TGTGCCAGCAGCCGAAACGGGGGGCCGGAGATGTACGATCAGCCCCAGCATTTT.